A selection of T cell receptor beta chains follows, all from one sample in a study of shared clonotypes between healthy human individuals. Using immunoSEQ multiplex PCR, the repertoire was profiled, and TCRdb retains in-frame clones only, with some absent. The sample includes 2 million or so clones, about 95% seen only once; the top ten take 0.9% to 1.3%. The specimen sequenced was naive CD8+ T cells sorted from blood. The receptors here all came from a man younger than 30 in good health. Each CDR3 is given with its conserved first and last residue. The D gene is left open where the match is weak. Clone size is shown for a subset of rows, as once, few, many or a class of expanded clone.

j_call clone_size cdr3_length v_call d_call cdr3_nt cdr3_aa
TRBJ2-7 - 16 TRBV5-6 TRBD1 TGTGCCAGCAGCCCCGACAGGGGAGGACGGGAGCGCGAGCAGTACTTC CASSPDRGGREREQYF
TRBJ2-3 - 13 TRBV7-3 - TGTGCCAGCAGCTTAACGTTGGGGGATACGCAGTATTTT CASSLTLGDTQYF
TRBJ2-5 - 15 TRBV5-8 - TGTGCCAGCAGCTATTTCGAGGCTGTGGGAGAGACCCAGTACTTC CASSYFEAVGETQYF
TRBJ2-2 - 16 TRBV6-1 TRBD2 TGTGCCAGCAGTGAATTACTAGCGGGAAACACCGGGGAGCTGTTTTTT CASSELLAGNTGELFF
TRBJ1-1 - 16 TRBV27 - TGTGCCAGCAGTTCGGTCGCGGTGGGTATGGACACTGAAGCTTTCTTT CASSSVAVGMDTEAFF
TRBJ1-2 - 17 TRBV7-9 TRBD1 TGTGCCAGCAGCCGCGGACAGGGAGAATATAACAACTATGGCTACACCTTC CASSRGQGEYNNYGYTF
TRBJ2-7 - 13 TRBV6-6 - TGTGCCAGCAGTTACTCGGGCAGCCACGAGCAGTACTTC CASSYSGSHEQYF
TRBJ2-7 once 13 TRBV5-5 - TGTGCCAGCAGCTTGGCAGTTCCCTACGAGCAGTACTTC CASSLAVPYEQYF
TRBJ2-5 - 14 TRBV6-6 - TGTGCCAGCAGTTCCTTTGGCTATCAAGAGACCCAGTACTTC CASSSFGYQETQYF
TRBJ1-5 - 17 TRBV4-1 TRBD1 TGCGCCAGCAGCCAGATCCACACAGGGGGCGTCAATCAGCCCCAGCATTTT CASSQIHTGGVNQPQHF
TRBJ2-7 - 16 TRBV28 - TGTGCCAGCAGTTTATACTCGGGCACGGGCTCCTACGAGCAGTACTTC CASSLYSGTGSYEQYF
TRBJ1-2 - 16 TRBV6-1 TRBD1 TGTGCCATCAGTGACTATGGGGACAGGCTTTTCTATGGCTACACCTTC CAISDYGDRLFYGYTF
TRBJ2-3 - 17 TRBV4-1 - TGCGCCAGCAGCCAAGAATCAGGGGTTAGTGGCACAGATACGCAGTATTTT CASSQESGVSGTDTQYF
TRBJ2-1 - 16 TRBV28 TRBD2 TGTGCCAGCAGCCATGGGGGGGAACTCTCCTACAATGAGCAGTTCTTC CASSHGGELSYNEQFF
TRBJ2-5 - 15 TRBV27 - TGTGCCAGCAGTTTATGGTCTAGCCGGAAAGAGACCCAGTACTTC CASSLWSSRKETQYF
TRBJ2-7 - 13 TRBV4-3 - TGCGCCAGCAGCCAAGTCAGGGGATACGAGCAGTACTTC CASSQVRGYEQYF
TRBJ2-7 - 15 TRBV7-2 TRBD1 TGTGCCAGCAGCTTAAGCCAGGGGGTGGCCTACGAGCAGTACTTC CASSLSQGVAYEQYF
TRBJ1-2 - 15 TRBV28 TRBD1 TGTGCCAGCAGTGACAGGGCGATTTCATCCTATGGCTACACCTTC CASSDRAISSYGYTF
TRBJ2-3 - 15 TRBV4-1 TRBD2 TGCGCCAGCAGCCACGTTGGACTAGCGGCAGATACGCAGTATTTT CASSHVGLAADTQYF
TRBJ1-4 - 14 TRBV9 - TGTGCCAGCAGCGGGGGAGAGGGGCGAGAAAAACTGTTTTTT CASSGGEGREKLFF
TRBJ2-7 - 12 TRBV7-9 - TGTGCCTCCGGGGCCAAGACCTACGAGCAGTACTTC CASGAKTYEQYF
TRBJ2-3 - 15 TRBV9 TRBD2 TGTGCCAGCAGCCCAGAGGGACTAGTAACAGATACGCAGTATTTT CASSPEGLVTDTQYF
TRBJ2-5 once 17 TRBV9 TRBD2 TGTGCCAGCAGCGATCGGGTAAGCGGGGGAGACCAAGAGACCCAGTACTTC CASSDRVSGGDQETQYF
TRBJ2-1 once 14 TRBV5-1 - TGCGCCAGCAGCTGGGGACTTGATGGGAGTGAGCAGTTCTTC CASSWGLDGSEQFF
TRBJ2-1 - 15 TRBV11-2 - TGTGCCAGCAAGGGCCCCCAGGGATCCTACAATGAGCAGTTCTTC CASKGPQGSYNEQFF
TRBJ2-5 once 13 TRBV10-3 - TGTGCCATCAGTGATGAGGGGGGAGAGACCCAGTACTTC CAISDEGGETQYF
TRBJ1-6 - 14 TRBV5-1 - TGCGCCAGCAGCTTAGGGCAGGGAGGATCACCCCTCCACTTT CASSLGQGGSPLHF
TRBJ2-2 - 14 TRBV5-1 - TGCGCCAGCAGCTCAAGCGTGTACACCGGGGAGCTGTTTTTT CASSSSVYTGELFF
TRBJ2-7 - 16 TRBV27 - TGTGCCAGCAGTTTATCGCCGGGCAGTGGTACCTACGAGCAGTACTTC CASSLSPGSGTYEQYF
TRBJ2-1 - 15 TRBV7-9 - TGTGCCAGCAGCCTTCGGACAGCCTGGTACAATGAGCAGTTCTTC CASSLRTAWYNEQFF
TRBJ1-5 - 15 TRBV4-1 - TGCGCCAGCAGCCAATCTACTGTCTTGGCTCAGCCCCAGCATTTT CASSQSTVLAQPQHF
TRBJ2-1 - 13 TRBV7-6 - TGTGCCAGCAGCTTAGGACTCCACAATGAGCAGTTCTTC CASSLGLHNEQFF
TRBJ1-2 - 13 TRBV30 - TGTGCCTGGAGTGTTGGGAGCAGCTATGGCTACACCTTC CAWSVGSSYGYTF
TRBJ2-3 - 14 TRBV5-6 - TGTGCCAGCAGCTTGGGGGCCCGGGCAGATACGCAGTATTTT CASSLGARADTQYF
TRBJ2-3 - 14 TRBV5-1 - TGCGCCAGCATGCAGGAGTGGGGCACAGATACGCAGTATTTT CASMQEWGTDTQYF
TRBJ2-7 - 14 TRBV27 - TGTGCCAGCAGTAGCTATAGGAGCTCCTACGAGCAGTACTTC CASSSYRSSYEQYF
TRBJ2-7 - 16 TRBV4-1 TRBD1 TGCGCCAGCAGCCAAGATCCAGGGACAGCCTCCTACGAGCAGTACTTC CASSQDPGTASYEQYF
TRBJ2-7 - 15 TRBV5-1 - TGCGCCAGCAGCTTGGCGCAGGGGAGGATCTACGAGCAGTACTTC CASSLAQGRIYEQYF
TRBJ2-3 - 17 TRBV7-6 - TGTGCCAGCAGCTTAAGTCGAGAAGCGGAAAACACAGATACGCAGTATTTT CASSLSREAENTDTQYF
TRBJ2-3 once 12 TRBV4-1 - TGCGCCAGCAGCGGTCTCACAGATACGCAGTATTTT CASSGLTDTQYF
TRBJ1-2 - 16 TRBV15 - TGTGCCACCAGCAGAGATGGAATACTGGGGGTCGGTGGCTACACCTTC CATSRDGILGVGGYTF
TRBJ2-7 once 14 TRBV13 - TGTGCCAGCAGCTTGGGACGGGGACCCTACGAGCAGTACTTC CASSLGRGPYEQYF
TRBJ2-5 - 13 TRBV5-4 - TGTGCCAGCAGCTTCGGGGGCGAAGAGACCCAGTACTTC CASSFGGEETQYF
TRBJ2-2 - 15 TRBV19 TRBD2 TGTGCCAGTAGTACCGAGACTAGCCTCACCGGGGAGCTGTTTTTT CASSTETSLTGELFF
TRBJ2-2 - 20 TRBV19 TRBD2 TGTGCCAGTAGTATTCTCACAGGGGTTAGCGGGAGTCGGGGGACCGGGGAGCTGTTTTTT CASSILTGVSGSRGTGELFF
TRBJ2-7 once 14 TRBV29-1 - TGCAGCGTTATGGGTGTTGGGAGTTCCTACGAGCAGTACTTC CSVMGVGSSYEQYF
TRBJ2-7 - 15 TRBV27 TRBD2 TGTGCCAGCAGTTTAGGGAGCGGGGGGGGCAACGAGCAGTACTTC CASSLGSGGGNEQYF
TRBJ2-1 - 15 TRBV7-6 - TGTGCCAGCAGCTTAATTTCAGGAGTTTTCAATGAGCAGTTCTTC CASSLISGVFNEQFF
TRBJ1-6 - 16 TRBV13 - TGTGCCAGCAGCTTAGAACAGGGTACCTATAATTCACCCCTCCACTTT CASSLEQGTYNSPLHF
TRBJ2-7 - 14 TRBV5-6 - TGTGCCAGCAGCCCGCTGACCGGAGGCTACGAGCAGTACTTC CASSPLTGGYEQYF
TRBJ2-5 - 13 TRBV28 - TGTGCCAGCACTCGACAGCTTCGGGAGACCCAGTACTTC CASTRQLRETQYF
TRBJ2-7 - 11 TRBV7-3 - TGTGCCACACCTAACAACGACGAGCAGTACTTC CATPNNDEQYF
TRBJ1-4 - 15 TRBV6-1 - TGTGCCAGCAGTACGGGGGACATGGGAAGAGAAAAACTGTTTTTT CASSTGDMGREKLFF
TRBJ2-2 - 14 TRBV6-5 - TGTGCCAGCAGTTACTCCGGTGGTTCTGGGGAGCTGTTTTTT CASSYSGGSGELFF
TRBJ2-7 - 13 TRBV9 - TGTGCCAGCAGCGTAGATCCATTTTACGAGCAGTACTTC CASSVDPFYEQYF
TRBJ1-2 - 14 TRBV28 - TGTGCCAGCAGCCTTTCGACAGGATCCTATGGCTACACCTTC CASSLSTGSYGYTF
TRBJ2-5 - 16 TRBV27 - TGTGCCAGCAGTTTAAGGTTGACGGGGACCCAAGAGACCCAGTACTTC CASSLRLTGTQETQYF
TRBJ1-4 once 12 TRBV6-5 - TGTGCCAGCAGAACTTGGGACGGAAAACTGTTTTTT CASRTWDGKLFF
TRBJ1-1 - 14 TRBV6-5 TRBD1 TGTGCCACCCAGGGGGGGGGCGAAAACACTGAAGCTTTCTTT CATQGGGENTEAFF
TRBJ2-2 - 15 TRBV4-3 - TGCGCCAGCAGCCAACCCTCGGAGGGAATCGGGGAGCTGTTTTTT CASSQPSEGIGELFF